This T cell receptor beta chain was captured by sequencing in a study of cytomegalovirus exposure and HLA in healthy donors. Findings and caveats of the study: A later analysis showed TCR association rates differing by HLA locus, peaking at DRB1 and lowest at HLA-C.

Primers for the PCR totalled 60 Vbeta and 13 Jbeta. Sequenced by immunoSEQ multiplex PCR; TCRdb stores in-frame clones only, minus some. The data contain under 200,000 clones, 75% to 90% of them seen just once; the ten biggest clones take up around 2%. Comments on this clone: What it binds is not known.

The CDR3 length is 16 residues. The V gene's germline CDR1 is MGHRA and CDR2 YSYEKL. V shed 4 bases and J shed 4 bases, with 18 bases lying between them. The clonotype comes from a human donor in good health. The sample consisted of PBMCs. The chain links TRBV4-1 to TRBJ2-3, with a possible D match to TRBD1 (5 bases). CDR3 DNA: TGCGCCAGCAGCCCGAGCTTCCAGGGTAGGGCAGATACGCAGTATTTT. Encoded protein: CASSPSFQGRADTQYF.